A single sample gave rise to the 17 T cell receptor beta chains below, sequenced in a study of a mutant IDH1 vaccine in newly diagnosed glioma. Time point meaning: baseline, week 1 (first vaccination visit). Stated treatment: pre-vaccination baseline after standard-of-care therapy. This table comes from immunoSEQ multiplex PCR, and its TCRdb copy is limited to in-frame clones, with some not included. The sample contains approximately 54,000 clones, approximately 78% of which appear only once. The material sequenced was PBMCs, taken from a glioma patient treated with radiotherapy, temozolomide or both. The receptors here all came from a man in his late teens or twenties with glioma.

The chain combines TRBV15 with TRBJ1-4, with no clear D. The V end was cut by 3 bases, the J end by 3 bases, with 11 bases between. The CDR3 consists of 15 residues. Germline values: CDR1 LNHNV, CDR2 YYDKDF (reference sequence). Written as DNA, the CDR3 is TGTGCCACCAGCAGGGGCCGTAATGCTAATGAAAAACTGTTTTTT. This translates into CATSRGRNANEKLFF.

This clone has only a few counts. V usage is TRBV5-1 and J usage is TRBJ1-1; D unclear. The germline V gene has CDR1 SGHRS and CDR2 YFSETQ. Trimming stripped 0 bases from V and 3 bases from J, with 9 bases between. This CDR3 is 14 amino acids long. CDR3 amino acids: CASSLEGRDTEAFF. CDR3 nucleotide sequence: TGCGCCAGCAGCTTGGAAGGTCGCGACACTGAAGCTTTCTTT. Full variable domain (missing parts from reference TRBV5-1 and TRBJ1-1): KAGVTQTPRYLIKTRGQQVTLSCSPISGHRSVSWYQQTPGQGLQFLFEYFSETQRNKGNFPGRFSGRQFSNSRSEMNVSTLELGDSALYLCASSLEGRDTEAFFGQGTRLTVV.

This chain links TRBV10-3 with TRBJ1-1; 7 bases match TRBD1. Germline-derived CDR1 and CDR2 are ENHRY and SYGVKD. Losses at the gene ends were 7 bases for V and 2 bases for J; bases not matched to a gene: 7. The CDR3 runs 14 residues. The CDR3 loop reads CAIKGGGFNTEAFF. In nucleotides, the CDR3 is TGTGCCATCAAGGGAGGGGGCTTTAACACTGAAGCTTTCTTT.

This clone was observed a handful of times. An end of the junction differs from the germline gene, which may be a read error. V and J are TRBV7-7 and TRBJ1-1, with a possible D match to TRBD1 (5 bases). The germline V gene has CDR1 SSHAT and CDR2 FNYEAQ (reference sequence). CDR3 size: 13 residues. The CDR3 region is CASSLGTNTEAFF. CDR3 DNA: TGTGCTAGCAGCTTAGGGACGAACACTGAAGCTTTCTTT.

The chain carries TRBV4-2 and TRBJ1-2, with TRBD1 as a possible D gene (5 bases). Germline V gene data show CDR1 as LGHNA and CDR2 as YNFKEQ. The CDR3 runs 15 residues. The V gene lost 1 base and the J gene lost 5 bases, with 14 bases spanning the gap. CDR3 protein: CASSQVGLQDYGYTF. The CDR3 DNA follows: TGTGCCAGCAGCCAAGTCGGATTACAGGATTATGGCTACACCTTC.

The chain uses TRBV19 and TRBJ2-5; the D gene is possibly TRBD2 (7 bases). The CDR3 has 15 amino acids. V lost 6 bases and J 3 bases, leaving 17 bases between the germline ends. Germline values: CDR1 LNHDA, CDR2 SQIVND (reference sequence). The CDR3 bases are TGTGCCAGTAGGGAGTGGGGGGGGCAGAAAGAGACCCAGTACTTC. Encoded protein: CASREWGGQKETQYF.

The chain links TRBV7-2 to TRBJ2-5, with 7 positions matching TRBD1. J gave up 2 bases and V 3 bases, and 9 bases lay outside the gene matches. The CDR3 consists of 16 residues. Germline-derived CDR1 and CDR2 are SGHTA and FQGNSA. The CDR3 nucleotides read TGTGCCAGCAGCTTTCACCGACAGGGTAGGCAAGAGACCCAGTACTTC. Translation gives CASSFHRQGRQETQYF.

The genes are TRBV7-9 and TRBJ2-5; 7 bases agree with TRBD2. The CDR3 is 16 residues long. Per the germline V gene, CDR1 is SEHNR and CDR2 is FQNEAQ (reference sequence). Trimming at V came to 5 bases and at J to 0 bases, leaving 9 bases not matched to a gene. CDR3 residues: CASSGFGAGDQETQYF. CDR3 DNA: TGTGCCAGCAGCGGGTTTGGGGCGGGAGACCAAGAGACCCAGTACTTC.

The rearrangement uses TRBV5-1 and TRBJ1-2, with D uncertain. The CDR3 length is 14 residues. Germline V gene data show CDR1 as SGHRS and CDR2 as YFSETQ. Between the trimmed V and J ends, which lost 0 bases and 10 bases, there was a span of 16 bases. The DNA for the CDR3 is TGCGCCAGCAGCTTGGTCGGGAACAAACACGACTACACCTTC. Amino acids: CASSLVGNKHDYTF.

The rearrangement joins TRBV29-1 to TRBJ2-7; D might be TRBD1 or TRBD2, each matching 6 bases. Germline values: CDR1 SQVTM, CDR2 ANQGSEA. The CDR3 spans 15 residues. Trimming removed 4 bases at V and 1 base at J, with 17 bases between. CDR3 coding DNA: TGCAGCGTTGGGTCCACGGGGGCCTCTTCCTACGAGCAGTACTTC. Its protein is CSVGSTGASSYEQYF.

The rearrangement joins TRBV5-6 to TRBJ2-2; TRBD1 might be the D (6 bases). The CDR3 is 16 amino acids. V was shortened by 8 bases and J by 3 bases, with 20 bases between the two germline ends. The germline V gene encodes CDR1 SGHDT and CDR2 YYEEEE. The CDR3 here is CASATGSVRYTGELFF. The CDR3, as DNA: TGTGCCAGTGCTACAGGGTCGGTTAGATACACCGGGGAGCTGTTTTTT. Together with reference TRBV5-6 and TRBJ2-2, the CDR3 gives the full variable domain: DAGVTQSPTHLIKTRGQQVTLRCSPKSGHDTVSWYQQALGQGPQFIFQYYEEEERQRGNFPDRFSGHQFPNYSSELNVNALLLGDSALYLCASATGSVRYTGELFFGEGSRLTVL.

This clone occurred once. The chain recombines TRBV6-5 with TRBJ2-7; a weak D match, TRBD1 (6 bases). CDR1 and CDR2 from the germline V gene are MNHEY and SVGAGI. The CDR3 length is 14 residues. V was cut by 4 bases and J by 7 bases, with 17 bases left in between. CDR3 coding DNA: TGTGCCAGCAGTTTGAGGGACACCGATGTGGAGCAGTACTTC. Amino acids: CASSLRDTDVEQYF.

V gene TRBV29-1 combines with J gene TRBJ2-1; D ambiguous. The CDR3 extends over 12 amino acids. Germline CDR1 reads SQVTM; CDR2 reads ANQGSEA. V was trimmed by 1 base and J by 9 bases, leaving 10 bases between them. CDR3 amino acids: CSVEAESLEQFF. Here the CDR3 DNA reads TGCAGCGTTGAAGCCGAGAGCCTTGAGCAGTTCTTC.

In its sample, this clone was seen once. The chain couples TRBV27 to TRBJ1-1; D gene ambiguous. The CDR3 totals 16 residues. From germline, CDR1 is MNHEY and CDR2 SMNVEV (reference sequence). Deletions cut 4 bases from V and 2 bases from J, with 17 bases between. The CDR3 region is CASSWTFQALNTEAFF. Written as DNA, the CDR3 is TGTGCCAGCAGTTGGACGTTTCAGGCCCTCAACACTGAAGCTTTCTTT.

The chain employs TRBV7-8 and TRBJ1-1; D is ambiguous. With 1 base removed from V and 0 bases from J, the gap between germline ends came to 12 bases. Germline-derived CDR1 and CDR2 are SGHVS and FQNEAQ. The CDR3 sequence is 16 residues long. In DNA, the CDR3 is TGTGCCAGCAGCTTAGTAGGGATAAGAATGAACACTGAAGCTTTCTTT. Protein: CASSLVGIRMNTEAFF.

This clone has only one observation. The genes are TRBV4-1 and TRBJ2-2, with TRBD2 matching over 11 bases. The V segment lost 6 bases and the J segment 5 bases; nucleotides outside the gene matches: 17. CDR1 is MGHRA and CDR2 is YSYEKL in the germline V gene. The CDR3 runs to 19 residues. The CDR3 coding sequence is TGCGCCAGCAGACTAGAGGGGACCCTAGCGGGGGGCAAGACCGGGGAGCTGTTTTTT. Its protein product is CASRLEGTLAGGKTGELFF.

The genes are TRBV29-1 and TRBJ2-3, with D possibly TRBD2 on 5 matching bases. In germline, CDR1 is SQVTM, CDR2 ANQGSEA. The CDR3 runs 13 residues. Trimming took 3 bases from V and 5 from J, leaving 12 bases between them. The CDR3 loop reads CSVEGNGVDTQYF. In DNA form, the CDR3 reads TGCAGCGTTGAGGGAAACGGGGTAGATACGCAGTATTTT.